This TCR beta chain emerged from a study of control samples from healthy donors and cancer patients. J gave up 1 base and V 7 bases, and 12 bases lay outside the gene matches. CDR1 and CDR2 (germline): LNHDA, SQIVND (reference sequence). The CDR3 totals 16 residues. Assay: immunoSEQ multiplex PCR; the TCRdb copy retains only in-frame clones and omits some. The data show over 200,000 clones, with over 75% seen just once and about an eighth held by the top ten. This chain connects TRBV19 to TRBJ1-1, with 7 bases fitting TRBD1. The TCR was taken from a woman aged 55-70 years with lung cancer. Specimen: PBMCs. The CDR3 nucleotides read TGTGCCAGTAAACCGGGACAGTCTCACTGGAACACTGAAGCTTTCTTT. It is translated as CASKPGQSHWNTEAFF.